One and the same sample provided the 32 T cell receptor beta chains below, sequenced in a study of PD-L1 blockade in urothelial cancer. The sample's time point: pretreatment peripheral blood. Sequenced by immunoSEQ multiplex PCR; TCRdb stores in-frame clones only, minus some. The data hold 50,000 or so clones, with more than 75% observed a single time. The specimen comprised PBMCs, sampled around atezolizumab (anti-PD-L1) treatment. These receptor sequences come from a man aged 50-60 years with urothelial cancer.

V usage is TRBV27 and J usage is TRBJ2-1; D gene uncertain. The CDR3 spans 14 residues. Germline loops: CDR1 MNHEY, CDR2 SMNVEV (reference sequence). Trimming removed 4 bases from V and 3 bases from J, with 10 bases in between. The CDR3 protein is CASSYDKSYNEQFF. DNA for the CDR3: TGTGCCAGCAGTTACGACAAAAGCTACAATGAGCAGTTCTTC.

The genes are TRBV5-4 and TRBJ2-6; 9 bases line up with TRBD2. Germline V gene sequence: CDR1 SGHNT, CDR2 YYREEE (reference sequence). The CDR3 has 19 residues. J gave up 0 bases and V 2 bases, and 9 bases lay outside the gene matches. The CDR3 is CASSFGLAGFSSGANVLTF. DNA of the CDR3: TGTGCCAGCAGCTTTGGTCTAGCGGGGTTCAGCTCTGGGGCCAACGTCCTGACTTTC.

The gene calls are TRBV28 and TRBJ2-7; D not certain. The germline CDR1 and CDR2 sequences are MDHEN and SYDVKM. V was clipped by 6 bases and J by 3 bases, with 6 bases between them. The CDR3 consists of 11 residues. CDR3 region: CASRSSYEQYF. The CDR3 DNA is TGTGCCAGCAGGTCTAGCTACGAGCAGTACTTC.

V and J are TRBV27 and TRBJ1-2; D gene unclear. The CDR3 contains 15 residues. Between the trimmed V and J ends, which lost 2 bases and 4 bases, there was a span of 14 bases. Germline loops: CDR1 MNHEY, CDR2 SMNVEV (reference sequence). As DNA, the CDR3 is TGTGCCAGCAGTTTAGACGGGGTAGAGGCCTATGGCTACACCTTC. Its protein is CASSLDGVEAYGYTF.

The gene calls are TRBV2 and TRBJ2-7; unclear D gene. CDR1 and CDR2 (germline): SNHLY, FYNNEI. The CDR3 runs 14 residues. Between the trimmed V and J ends, which lost 3 bases and 2 bases, there was a span of 11 bases. The CDR3 protein is CASSEVGSAYEQYF. CDR3 DNA sequence: TGTGCCAGCAGTGAGGTTGGTTCGGCCTACGAGCAGTACTTC.

The chain combines TRBV7-2 with TRBJ2-7; TRBD1 is a possible D gene (6 bases). The CDR3 totals 13 residues. Deletions cut 7 bases from V and 5 bases from J, with 15 bases between. CDR1 SGHTA and CDR2 FQGNSA come from the germline V gene. CDR3: CASTEDSYDEQYF. CDR3 nucleotide sequence: TGTGCCAGCACCGAGGACAGTTACGACGAGCAGTACTTC. Combining the CDR3 with reference TRBV7-2 and TRBJ2-7 gives the whole variable domain GAGVSQSPSNKVTEKGKDVELRCDPISGHTALYWYRQSLGQGLEFLIYFQGNSAPDKSGLPSDRFSAERTGGSVSTLTIQRTQQEDSAVYLCASTEDSYDEQYFGPGTRLTVT.

This clone was detected a few times. The chain combines TRBV4-3 with TRBJ1-2; TRBD1 matches at 9 bases. Germline V gene lookup returns CDR1 LGHNA and CDR2 YSLEER. The CDR3 has 16 residues. The trim removed 2 bases at V and 6 bases at J, leaving 10 bases unmatched. The CDR3 sequence is CASSQTSGQGSHGYTF. For the CDR3, the DNA is TGCGCCAGCAGCCAAACCTCGGGACAGGGCTCGCATGGCTACACCTTC.

The V call is TRBV6-5, the J call TRBJ1-5; no clear D. V lost 2 bases and J lost 5, with 16 bases in between. CDR3 length equals 16 residues. Germline V gene sequence: CDR1 MNHEY, CDR2 SVGAGI. The chain's CDR3 is CASSYTKMERDQPQHF. CDR3 DNA sequence: TGTGCCAGCAGTTACACTAAGATGGAACGGGATCAGCCCCAGCATTTT.

The chain uses TRBV5-6 and TRBJ2-1; possible D gene TRBD1, 6 bases. Looked up from germline, CDR1 is SGHDT and CDR2 is YYEEEE. Trimming took 4 bases from V and 4 from J, leaving 15 bases between them. The CDR3 runs to 15 residues. This CDR3 reads CASSLTGNLYNEQFF. The CDR3 nucleotides read TGTGCCAGCAGCCTGACAGGAAACCTTTACAATGAGCAGTTCTTC. Combining the CDR3 with reference TRBV5-6 and TRBJ2-1 gives the whole variable domain DAGVTQSPTHLIKTRGQQVTLRCSPKSGHDTVSWYQQALGQGPQFIFQYYEEEERQRGNFPDRFSGHQFPNYSSELNVNALLLGDSALYLCASSLTGNLYNEQFFGPGTRLTVL.

This chain connects TRBV7-5 to TRBJ2-7; the table gives TRBD1 as D, unverified against the DNA. TRBV7-5 is reported as a pseudogene. The CDR3 has 19 residues. DNA of the CDR3: TGTGCCAGAAGCTTAGTCCGGGGGACAGGGGTAAATCGGACCTACGAGCAGTACTTC. Its protein product is CARSLVRGTGVNRTYEQYF.

The chain links TRBV5-4 to TRBJ2-5; 9 nucleotides match TRBD2. This CDR3 is built from 14 residues. Trimming took 3 bases from V and 3 from J; bases not matched to a gene: 3. Germline CDR1 is SGHNT and CDR2 is YYREEE (reference sequence). In nucleotides, the CDR3 is TGTGCCAGCAGCTCCGGACTAGCGAAAGAGACCCAGTACTTC. Its translation is CASSSGLAKETQYF.

This clone showed up many times. The chain couples TRBV11-2 to TRBJ1-1; 9 nucleotides agree with TRBD1. The ends lost 5 bases at V and 0 bases at J; junction bases unmatched: 4. Germline CDR1 and CDR2: SGHAT and FQNNGV. The length of the CDR3 is 15 residues. The CDR3 spells CASSTGQGMNTEAFF. For the CDR3, the DNA is TGTGCCAGCAGCACCGGACAGGGGATGAACACTGAAGCTTTCTTT.

This chain uses TRBV5-1 with TRBJ1-1; D is ambiguous. This CDR3 has 14 residues. CDR1 and CDR2 from the germline V gene are SGHRS and YFSETQ. Between the trimmed V and J ends, which lost 0 bases and 1 base, there was a span of 7 bases. The CDR3 DNA follows: TGCGCCAGCAGCTTGGGGGCAGGGAACACTGAAGCTTTCTTT. Its translation is CASSLGAGNTEAFF.

The chain couples TRBV5-1 to TRBJ2-5; tentative D call: TRBD2 (6 bases). The V end lost 0 bases, the J end lost 4 bases, and 10 bases lay between the germline ends. Per the germline V gene, CDR1 is SGHRS and CDR2 is YFSETQ. There are 14 residues in the CDR3. The CDR3 DNA is TGCGCCAGCAGCTTGGGTTTGGGGGGAGAGACCCAGTACTTC. As protein: CASSLGLGGETQYF.

This chain joins TRBV29-1 and TRBJ2-1; TRBD2 is a possible D gene (6 bases). The germline V and J ends were trimmed by 3 bases and 2 bases, with 11 bases remaining between them. Per germline, CDR1 SQVTM and CDR2 ANQGSEA. The CDR3 spans 14 residues. The CDR3 loop is CSVESERAYNEQFF. CDR3 coding DNA: TGCAGCGTTGAGTCGGAGCGGGCCTACAATGAGCAGTTCTTC.

This sequence joins TRBV28 and TRBJ2-7, with D unresolved. Trimming pared 3 bases from V and 0 bases from J, leaving 15 bases between. The CDR3 is 16 residues long. Germline assignment: CDR1 MDHEN and CDR2 SYDVKM. The CDR3 spells CASSFKVGVVSYEQYF. CDR3 sequence (DNA): TGTGCCAGCAGTTTTAAAGTGGGCGTTGTCTCCTACGAGCAGTACTTC. The full variable domain, in which reference TRBV28 and TRBJ2-7 provide the parts outside the CDR3, is DVKVTQSSRYLVKRTGEKVFLECVQDMDHENMFWYRQDPGLGLRLIYFSYDVKMKEKGDIPEGYSVSREKKERFSLILESASTNQTSMYLCASSFKVGVVSYEQYFGPGTRLTVT.

The J gene is TRBJ1-5, the V gene TRBV7-9; 10 nucleotides line up with TRBD1. V lost 3 bases to trimming and J lost 10 bases; unmatched junction nucleotides: 3. The CDR3 extends over 13 amino acids. CDR1 is SEHNR, CDR2 FQNEAQ, per germline (reference sequence). CDR3 in amino acids: CASSLGQGQPQHF. In DNA, the CDR3 is TGTGCCAGCAGCTTGGGACAGGGGCAACCCCAGCATTTT.

The chain joins TRBV6-5 to TRBJ2-5; TRBD1 aligns across 11 bases. The CDR3 consists of 15 residues. Trimming at V came to 2 bases and at J to 6 bases, leaving 5 bases not matched to a gene. Per the germline V gene, CDR1 is MNHEY and CDR2 is SVGAGI. Written as DNA, the CDR3 is TGTGCCAGCAGTTACATCGGGACAGGGGGACAGACCCAGTACTTC. Encoded protein: CASSYIGTGGQTQYF.

This rearrangement joins TRBV2 to TRBJ1-2; no definite D call. This CDR3 is built from 14 residues. The ends were cut back, 5 bases at V and 4 bases at J, with 14 bases in the middle. Germline-derived CDR1 and CDR2 are SNHLY and FYNNEI. CDR3 sequence: CASSLQQRGYGYTF. Written as DNA, the CDR3 is TGTGCCAGCAGTCTCCAACAGCGGGGCTATGGCTACACCTTC.

This chain connects TRBV10-1 to TRBJ1-2; 7 bases align to TRBD1. From germline, CDR1 is WNHNN and CDR2 SYGVQD (reference sequence). The CDR3 is made up of 13 amino acids. J lost 4 bases, V lost 4 bases, and 3 bases had no gene match. The CDR3 DNA follows: TGCGCCAGCAGTGTACAGGGGAGCTATGGCTACACCTTC. It codes for CASSVQGSYGYTF.

This clone was counted many times. The rearrangement joins TRBV30 to TRBJ2-7; TRBD1 agrees at 7 bases. V trimming: 5 bases; J trimming: 0 bases; junction bases outside the gene matches: 7. Germline assignment: CDR1 GTSNPN and CDR2 SVGIG (reference sequence). The CDR3 has 14 residues. CDR3 sequence reads: CAWRGQDFSYEQYF. CDR3 DNA: TGTGCCTGGCGAGGACAGGACTTCTCCTACGAGCAGTACTTC.

The J gene is TRBJ2-7, the V gene TRBV4-1, with TRBD2 matching 10 bases. The V gene end was trimmed by 8 bases and the J gene end by 4 bases; junction bases not matched to a gene: 8. CDR3 length equals 14 residues. Germline V gene lookup returns CDR1 MGHRA and CDR2 YSYEKL. CDR3 residues: CASSPGTSVYEQYF. The CDR3 nucleotides are TGCGCCAGCTCCCCCGGGACTAGCGTTTACGAGCAGTACTTC.

CDR3 amino acids: CASSYEERYEQYF. The CDR3, as DNA: TGTGCCAGCAGTTACGAGGAGAGGTACGAGCAGTACTTC. This sequence joins TRBV6-6 and TRBJ2-7; no firm D call. V was clipped by 2 bases and J by 4 bases, with 9 bases between them. The germline V gene has CDR1 MNHNY and CDR2 SVGAGI (reference sequence). The length of the CDR3 is 13 residues.

The chain employs TRBV15 and TRBJ2-3, with D perhaps matching TRBD2 (5 bases). The CDR3 runs 17 residues. Germline V lookup: CDR1 LNHNV, CDR2 YYDKDF (reference sequence). The germline V and J ends were trimmed by 0 bases and 4 bases, with 17 bases remaining between them. The chain's CDR3 is CATSRDLGSEGPDTQYF. The CDR3 coding sequence is TGTGCCACCAGCAGAGATCTGGGCTCAGAGGGCCCAGATACGCAGTATTTT. The full variable domain, rest sourced from reference TRBV15 and TRBJ2-3, is DAMVIQNPRYQVTQFGKPVTLSCSQTLNHNVMYWYQQKSSQAPKLLFHYYDKDFNNEADTPDNFQSRRPNTSFCFLDIRSPGLGDTAMYLCATSRDLGSEGPDTQYFGPGTRLTVL.

The CDR3 nucleotides are TGCGCCAGCAGCTTGGGGGGCCTCAACACTGAAGCTTTCTTT. It codes for CASSLGGLNTEAFF. The chain recombines TRBV5-1 with TRBJ1-1; possibly TRBD1 for D (5 bases). The CDR3 is 14 residues long. The germline V gene has CDR1 SGHRS and CDR2 YFSETQ. The V end lost 0 bases, the J end lost 2 bases, and 8 bases lay between the germline ends.

This sequence joins TRBV30 and TRBJ2-7, with D possibly matching TRBD1 (6 bases). CDR1 is GTSNPN, CDR2 SVGIG, per germline (reference sequence). The CDR3 runs 19 residues. Trimming removed 0 bases from V and 0 bases from J, with 24 bases in between. The CDR3 DNA reads as TGTGCCTGGAGTGTAACTACAGGGTTTATCCCATGGGACTCCTACGAGCAGTACTTC. It codes for CAWSVTTGFIPWDSYEQYF.

This clone appeared once. This chain links TRBV10-2 with TRBJ1-5; D may be TRBD1 (5 bases). The CDR3 has 14 amino acids. Germline V gene sequence: CDR1 WSHSY, CDR2 SAAADI. Trimming took off 1 base at V and 2 bases at J, with 6 bases between the two ends. CDR3 loop: CASSEWGGNQPQHF. The CDR3 DNA is TGCGCCAGCAGTGAGTGGGGGGGCAATCAGCCCCAGCATTTT.

The rearrangement links TRBV9 to TRBJ1-1, with D perhaps TRBD1 (6 bases). The CDR3 length is 15 residues. Germline V CDR1 and CDR2: SGDLS, YYNGEE. Trimming stripped 0 bases from V and 1 base from J, with 10 bases between. The CDR3 region is CASSVVGTTNTEAFF. The CDR3 DNA is TGTGCCAGCAGCGTAGTCGGGACAACGAACACTGAAGCTTTCTTT.

V usage is TRBV7-2 and J usage is TRBJ1-1, with TRBD1 matching 8 bases. The CDR3 runs to 14 residues. V lost 4 bases and J lost 4; bases outside the gene matches: 5. Germline CDR1 reads SGHTA; CDR2 reads FQGNSA. The CDR3 loop is CASSSQGASTEAFF. The CDR3 nucleotides read TGTGCCAGCAGCTCCCAGGGGGCTAGCACTGAAGCTTTCTTT.

This chain joins TRBV7-9 and TRBJ1-1; D is uncertain. CDR1 is SEHNR and CDR2 is FQNEAQ in the germline V gene (reference sequence). The CDR3 covers 15 residues. Trimming pared 3 bases from V and 3 bases from J, leaving 14 bases between. CDR3 nucleotides: TGTGCCAGCAGCTTCTACCTAACGGTTGACACTGAAGCTTTCTTT. This codes for CASSFYLTVDTEAFF. The whole variable domain, remainder taken from reference TRBV7-9 and TRBJ1-1, is DTGVSQNPRHKITKRGQNVTFRCDPISEHNRLYWYRQTLGQGPEFLTYFQNEAQLEKSRLLSDRFSAERPKGSFSTLEIQRTEQGDSAMYLCASSFYLTVDTEAFFGQGTRLTVV.

The gene calls are TRBV5-6 and TRBJ2-1, with D uncertain. Germline CDR1 SGHDT, CDR2 YYEEEE. V was trimmed by 4 bases and J by 11 bases, leaving 10 bases between them. The CDR3 is 11 amino acids. The CDR3 spells CASSPGGQQFF. CDR3 DNA: TGTGCCAGCAGCCCAGGTGGTCAGCAGTTCTTC.

This clone was seen once. The rearrangement joins TRBV15 to TRBJ2-6; 7 nucleotides line up with TRBD2. Germline V gene lookup returns CDR1 LNHNV and CDR2 YYDKDF (reference sequence). Trimming at V came to 1 base and at J to 0 bases, leaving 6 bases not matched to a gene. The CDR3 contains 18 residues. Here the CDR3 reads CATSRGLPSGSGANVLTF. CDR3 sequence (DNA): TGTGCCACCAGCAGAGGCCTTCCTAGCGGCTCTGGGGCCAACGTCCTGACTTTC.